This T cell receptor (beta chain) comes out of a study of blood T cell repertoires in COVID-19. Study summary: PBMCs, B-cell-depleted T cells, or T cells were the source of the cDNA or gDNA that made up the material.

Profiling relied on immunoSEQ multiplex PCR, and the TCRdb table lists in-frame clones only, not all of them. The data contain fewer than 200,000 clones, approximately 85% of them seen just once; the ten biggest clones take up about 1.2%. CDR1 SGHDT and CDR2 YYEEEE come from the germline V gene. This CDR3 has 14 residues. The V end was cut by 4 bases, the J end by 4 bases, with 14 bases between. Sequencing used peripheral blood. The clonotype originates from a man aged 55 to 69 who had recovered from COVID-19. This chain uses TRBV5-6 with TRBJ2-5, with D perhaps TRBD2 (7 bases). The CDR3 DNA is TGTGCCAGCAGCCAGGGAGGGGGGAGAGAGACCCAGTACTTC. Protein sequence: CASSQGGGRETQYF.